The entry that follows covers one TCR beta chain sequence. The antigen it binds to is not known. Per-nucleotide qualities are absent, and no much larger clonotype sits a single base away. This record belongs to a study of post-analysis software for immune sequencing data (dated by TCRdb to the mid-2010s). Background on the whole study: The recorded disease courses included relapsing-remitting, secondary progressive and progressive-relapsing multiple sclerosis, and some patients had no subtype annotation. The multiple sclerosis patient repertoires were compared with ten to eleven previously published healthy control repertoires from donors aged about 6 to 26 years. A subset of samples was prepared in parallel using single-end sample barcoding, then pooled and co-amplified after Illumina adapter ligation.

The library was built by means of PCR. The sequencing machine was an Illumina HiSeq 2500. To reduce PCR and sequencing biases, unique molecular identifiers were incorporated into the TCR beta cDNA libraries. Approximately 500,000 cDNA molecules were obtained per 1 to 10 million input T cells, so each molecule approximated one T cell. The same protocol used for the earlier healthy control dataset was applied to prepare and sequence the patient libraries. Samples belonging to the same batch were prepared together, multiplexed and sequenced on a shared HiSeq lane. The authors processed their data as follows. MIGEC handled the raw barcoded reads, throwing out single-read molecular identifier groups before consensus assembly and CDR3 extraction. VDJtools was used for post-analysis of the clonotype tables, with diversity normalized by down-sampling every dataset to the smallest sample size. To correct batch-related cross-sample contamination, repertoire overlap clustering matched CDR3 amino acid sequences but not nucleotide sequences. Using fastp trimming at Q25 and MiXCR clonotype assembly, TCRdb reanalyzed the public sequencing data and kept in-frame beta chains. Rows matching on CDR3 protein sequence are summarized as one entry with the most common DNA and genes. TCRdb assigned the V and J calls; the authors' analysis was not used. For this sample there are about 160,000 distinct CDR3 sequences; 35% to 40% appear just once. Under 30% of the sample comes from the top ten.

Findings and caveats that apply to the study as a whole: Direct clustering with F measure revealed strong co-clustering of samples prepared in the same batch, which led to a batch-effect correction. Normalized Chao1 diversity was significantly lower in multiple sclerosis patients than controls, suggesting substantial peripheral T-cell clonal expansion. Patients showed significantly higher frequencies than controls for five TRBV segments, among them TRBV5-6, TRBV5-1 and TRBV20-1. The control group was slightly older than the multiple sclerosis patient group.

The CDR3 starts with the cysteine, ends with the phenylalanine, and has 11 residues. CDR3 DNA is the only sequence kept; it has 33 bases, read in frame from the first base. V gives up 3 bases and J gives up 14 bases, and the segment between their germline ends measures 11 bases. The time point label corresponds to: second blood draw from one MS patient after hematopoietic stem cell transplantation. To demonstrate the VDJtools post-analysis software, the study profiled TCR beta repertoires from the peripheral blood of 13 young patients with multiple sclerosis. The patients with multiple sclerosis were children and adolescents between 6 and 15 years of age.

The chain joins TRBV12-3 or TRBV12-4 to TRBJ2-1; the D gene lacks a confident call. This TCR was recovered from a girl between 10 and 17 years old with multiple sclerosis. Donor details come from another sample of the same person, matched by shared clones. The sample consisted of blood, taken after autologous hematopoietic stem cell transplantation. The DNA sequence is as follows: TGTGCCAGCAGTTTTGGTGTCCTCGAGTTCTTC. Translated, it gives CASSFGVLEFF.